The rows below give T cell receptor beta chains drawn from one sample of a study of blood T cells in healthy people across ages. TCRdb passed the 5' RACE reads through MiXCR, listing each CDR3 protein once. The sample records roughly 500,000 distinct CDR3 sequences, 20% to 30% being singletons. A further study also used this sample, focusing on T cells of mothers and their children.

The material sequenced was blood. These receptors were taken from a boy between 10 and 17 years old in good health. Each CDR3 is given with its conserved first and last residue. A D gene is named only where the DNA matches it firmly. For some rows the clone size is stated as once, few or many, or as a class when expanded; others skip it.

>-|TRBJ2-7|TRBV27|-
CASSWGAGYEQYF
TGTGCCAGCAGTTGGGGGGCAGGGTACGAGCAGTACTTC
>-|TRBJ2-1|TRBV19|-
CASVGLGIGPSYNEQFF
TGTGCCAGTGTAGGGCTAGGGATTGGGCCGTCCTACAATGAGCAGTTCTTC
>-|TRBJ2-7|TRBV7-9|-
CASSLIEGYEQYF
TGTGCCAGCAGCTTAATCGAAGGTTACGAGCAGTACTTC
>-|TRBJ2-5|TRBV7-2|few
CASSQIGTVSSSRETQYF
TGTGCCAGCAGCCAGATAGGCACAGTTTCCTCGTCAAGAGAGACCCAGTACTTC
>-|TRBJ2-2|TRBV29-1|-
CSVEGTAGGELFF
TGCAGCGTTGAAGGGACAGCTGGCGGGGAGCTGTTTTTT
>-|TRBJ2-7|TRBV4-2|few
CASSQEGASEQYF
TGTGCCAGCAGCCAAGAGGGGGCGAGCGAGCAGTACTTC
>-|TRBJ2-1|TRBV6-5|-
CASSSSSRGRVSYDEQFF
TGTGCCAGCAGTTCCTCTTCCCGGGGGCGGGTTTCGTACGATGAGCAGTTCTTC
>TRBD1|TRBJ2-7|TRBV27|-
CASSFSQGPYEQYF
TGTGCCAGCAGTTTTTCACAGGGGCCCTACGAGCAGTACTTC
>TRBD1|TRBJ2-2|TRBV29-1|few
CSVYDRGQNTGELFF
TGCAGCGTTTACGACAGGGGGCAAAACACCGGGGAGCTGTTTTTT
>-|TRBJ2-7|TRBV4-3|-
CASSPQAQSYEQYF
TGCGCCAGCAGCCCTCAGGCCCAATCCTACGAGCAGTACTTC
>TRBD1|TRBJ1-2|TRBV9|-
CASSARRDRGFNYGYTF
TGTGCCAGCAGCGCCCGGCGGGACAGGGGGTTTAACTATGGCTACACCTTC
>-|TRBJ2-3|TRBV9|-
CASSQGGGGTDTQYF
TGTGCCAGCAGTCAAGGGGGAGGAGGCACAGATACGCAGTATTTT
>-|TRBJ2-3|TRBV7-6|-
CASSLQYPAVSTDTQYF
TGTGCCAGCAGCTTACAATACCCAGCGGTGAGCACAGATACGCAGTATTTT
>-|TRBJ1-4|TRBV12-3/TRBV12-4|-
CASSLAVVGEKLFF
TGTGCCAGCAGCCTCGCGGTCGTTGGTGAAAAACTGTTTTTT
>TRBD2|TRBJ2-3|TRBV6-5|-
CASSYTRGASRTDTQYF
TGTGCCAGCAGTTACACGCGGGGGGCTTCTCGCACAGATACGCAGTATTTT
>-|TRBJ2-5|TRBV7-2|few
CASNWDFQETQYF
TGTGCCAGCAACTGGGACTTCCAAGAGACCCAGTACTTC
>-|TRBJ1-3|TRBV30|-
CAGGVTSGNTIYF
TGTGCCGGCGGGGTCACCTCTGGAAACACCATATATTTT
>-|TRBJ1-1|TRBV7-2|-
CASRKTPGEAFF
TGTGCCAGCAGGAAGACTCCAGGGGAAGCTTTCTTT
>-|TRBJ1-1|TRBV11-2|-
CASVVGGGTEAFF
TGTGCCAGCGTCGTGGGGGGGGGCACTGAAGCTTTCTTT
>TRBD2|TRBJ2-1|TRBV5-1|-
CASSLAESGTPSDEQFF
TGCGCCAGCAGCTTGGCCGAGAGCGGGACGCCGTCGGATGAGCAGTTCTTC
>-|TRBJ1-5|TRBV20-1|-
CSAGGLSSRKPQHF
TGCAGTGCTGGGGGACTCAGCTCCAGGAAGCCCCAGCATTTT
>-|TRBJ2-7|TRBV25-1|few
CASLGPYEQYF
TGTGCCAGCTTGGGACCCTACGAGCAGTACTTC
>-|TRBJ2-4|TRBV15|-
CATEIQGQNIQYF
TGTGCCACCGAAATACAGGGCCAAAACATTCAGTACTTC
>-|TRBJ2-5|TRBV12-3/TRBV12-4|few
CASRSTGRETQYF
TGTGCCAGCAGGTCAACAGGGAGGGAGACCCAGTACTTC
>TRBD1|TRBJ2-7|TRBV6-5|many
CASSSGQGSWYEQYF
TGTGCCAGCAGCTCCGGACAGGGAAGTTGGTACGAGCAGTACTTC
>-|TRBJ1-3|TRBV15|-
CATSRDAARDSSSGNTIYF
TGTGCCACCAGCAGAGATGCGGCTCGGGACTCTAGCTCTGGAAACACCATATATTTT
>-|TRBJ2-5|TRBV28|-
CASSETGTSEETQYF
TGTGCCAGCAGTGAGACCGGGACTTCAGAAGAGACCCAGTACTTC
>-|TRBJ2-7|TRBV15|-
CATSSPESSYEQYF
TGTGCCACCAGCAGCCCCGAAAGCTCCTACGAGCAGTACTTC
>-|TRBJ2-4|TRBV5-5|many
CASSLENIQYF
TGTGCCAGCAGCTTGGAAAACATTCAGTACTTC
>-|TRBJ2-5|TRBV5-1|-
CASNFWGGQETQYF
TGCGCCAGCAACTTTTGGGGAGGACAAGAGACCCAGTACTTC
>-|TRBJ1-2|TRBV25-1|-
CASSGQQGGHGGYTF
TGTGCCAGCAGTGGGCAACAGGGTGGTCATGGGGGCTACACCTTC
>-|TRBJ2-7|TRBV4-3|-
CASSQVYGPFRNF
TGCGCCAGCAGCCAAGTATACGGCCCTTTCAGGAACTTC